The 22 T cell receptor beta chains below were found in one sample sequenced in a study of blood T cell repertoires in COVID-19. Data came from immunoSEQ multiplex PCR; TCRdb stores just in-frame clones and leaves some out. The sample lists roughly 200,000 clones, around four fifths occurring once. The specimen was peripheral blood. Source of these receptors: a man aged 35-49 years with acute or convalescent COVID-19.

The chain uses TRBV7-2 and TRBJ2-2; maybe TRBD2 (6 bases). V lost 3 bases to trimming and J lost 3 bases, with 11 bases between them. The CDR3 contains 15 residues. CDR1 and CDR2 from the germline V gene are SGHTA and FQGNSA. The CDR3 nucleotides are TGTGCCAGCAGCTTGGCGGGATCGGACACCGGGGAGCTGTTTTTT. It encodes CASSLAGSDTGELFF.

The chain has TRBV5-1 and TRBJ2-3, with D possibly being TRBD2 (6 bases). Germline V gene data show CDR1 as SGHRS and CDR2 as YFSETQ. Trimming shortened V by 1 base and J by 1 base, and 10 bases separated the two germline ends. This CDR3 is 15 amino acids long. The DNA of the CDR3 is TGCGCCAGCAGCTTGTCCTCTAGCGGCACAGATACGCAGTATTTT. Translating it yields CASSLSSSGTDTQYF.

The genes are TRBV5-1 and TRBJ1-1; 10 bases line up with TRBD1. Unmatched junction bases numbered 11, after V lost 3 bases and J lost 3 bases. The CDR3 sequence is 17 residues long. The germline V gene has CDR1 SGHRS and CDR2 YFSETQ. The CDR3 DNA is TGCGCCAGCAGCTGGGGGACAGGGGCAATTCTGGACACTGAAGCTTTCTTT. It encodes CASSWGTGAILDTEAFF.

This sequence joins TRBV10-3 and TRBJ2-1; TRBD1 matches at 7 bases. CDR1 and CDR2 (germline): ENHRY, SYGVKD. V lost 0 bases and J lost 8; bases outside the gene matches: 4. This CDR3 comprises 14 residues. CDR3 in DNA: TGTGCCATCAGTGAGTCCCGACAGGGCCATGAGCAGTTCTTC. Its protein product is CAISESRQGHEQFF.

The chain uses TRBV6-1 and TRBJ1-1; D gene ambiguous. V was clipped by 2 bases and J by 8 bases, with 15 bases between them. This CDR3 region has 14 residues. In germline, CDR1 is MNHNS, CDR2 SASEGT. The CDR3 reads CASSEIGSRAEAFF. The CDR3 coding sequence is TGTGCCAGCAGTGAAATCGGGAGTCGGGCCGAAGCTTTCTTT.

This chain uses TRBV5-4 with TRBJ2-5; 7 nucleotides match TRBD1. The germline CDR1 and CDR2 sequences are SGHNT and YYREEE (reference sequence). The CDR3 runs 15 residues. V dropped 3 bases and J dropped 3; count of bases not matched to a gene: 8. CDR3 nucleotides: TGTGCCAGCAGCTCTCGGTTGGGGACAGAAGAGACCCAGTACTTC. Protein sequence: CASSSRLGTEETQYF.

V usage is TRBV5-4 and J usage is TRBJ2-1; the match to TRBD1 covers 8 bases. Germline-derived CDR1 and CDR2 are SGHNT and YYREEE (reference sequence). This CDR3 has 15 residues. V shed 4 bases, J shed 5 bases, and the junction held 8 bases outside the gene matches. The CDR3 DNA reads TGTGCCAGCAGCACTGGGACAGGACCTCACAATGAGCAGTTCTTC. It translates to CASSTGTGPHNEQFF.

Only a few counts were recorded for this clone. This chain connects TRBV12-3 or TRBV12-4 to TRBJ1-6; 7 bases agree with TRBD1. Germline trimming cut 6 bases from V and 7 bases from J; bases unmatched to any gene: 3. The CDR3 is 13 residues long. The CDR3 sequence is CASRTGTNSPLHF. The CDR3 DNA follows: TGTGCCAGCAGGACAGGGACCAATTCACCCCTCCACTTT.

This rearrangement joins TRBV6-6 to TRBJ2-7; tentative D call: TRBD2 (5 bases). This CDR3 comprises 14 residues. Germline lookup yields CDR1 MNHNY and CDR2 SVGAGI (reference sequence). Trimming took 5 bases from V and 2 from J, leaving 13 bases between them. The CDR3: CASSPLERTYEQYF. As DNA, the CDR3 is TGTGCCAGCAGTCCTTTGGAGCGGACCTACGAGCAGTACTTC.

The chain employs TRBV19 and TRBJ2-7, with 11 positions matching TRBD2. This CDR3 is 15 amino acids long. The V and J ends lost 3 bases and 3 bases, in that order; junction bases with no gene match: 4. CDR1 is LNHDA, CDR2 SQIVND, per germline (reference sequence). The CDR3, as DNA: TGTGCCAGTAGTATTCCCGGGACTAGCGGCTACGAGCAGTACTTC. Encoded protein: CASSIPGTSGYEQYF.

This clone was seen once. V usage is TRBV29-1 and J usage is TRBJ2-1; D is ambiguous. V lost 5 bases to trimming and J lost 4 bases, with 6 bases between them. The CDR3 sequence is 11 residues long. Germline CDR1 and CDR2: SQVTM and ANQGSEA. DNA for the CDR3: TGCAGCGTTCGTGAGTACAATGAGCAGTTCTTC. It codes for CSVREYNEQFF.

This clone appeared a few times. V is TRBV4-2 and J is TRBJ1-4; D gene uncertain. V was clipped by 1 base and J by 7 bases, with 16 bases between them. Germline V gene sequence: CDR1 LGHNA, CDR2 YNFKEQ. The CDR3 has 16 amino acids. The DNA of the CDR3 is TGTGCCAGCAGCCAAGTTAGCGGGGAAGTCGGTGAAAAACTGTTTTTT. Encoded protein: CASSQVSGEVGEKLFF.

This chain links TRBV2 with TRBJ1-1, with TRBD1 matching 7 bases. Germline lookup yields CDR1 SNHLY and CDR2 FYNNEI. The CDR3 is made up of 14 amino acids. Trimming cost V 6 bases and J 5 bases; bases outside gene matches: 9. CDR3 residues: CASSAGGVTTEAFF. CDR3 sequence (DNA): TGTGCCAGCAGCGCAGGGGGTGTTACGACTGAAGCTTTCTTT.

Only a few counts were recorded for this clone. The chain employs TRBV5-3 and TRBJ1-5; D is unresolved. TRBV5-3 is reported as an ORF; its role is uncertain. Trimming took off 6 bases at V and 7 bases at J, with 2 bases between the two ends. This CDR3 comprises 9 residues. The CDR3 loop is CARTQPQHF. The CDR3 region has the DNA TGTGCCAGAACGCAGCCCCAGCATTTT.

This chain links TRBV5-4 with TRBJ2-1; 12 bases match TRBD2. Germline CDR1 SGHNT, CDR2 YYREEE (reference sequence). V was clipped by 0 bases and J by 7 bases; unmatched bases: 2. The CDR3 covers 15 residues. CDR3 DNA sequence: TGTGCCAGCAGCTTGGAGCTAGCGGGAGGGAATGAGCAGTTCTTC. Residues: CASSLELAGGNEQFF.

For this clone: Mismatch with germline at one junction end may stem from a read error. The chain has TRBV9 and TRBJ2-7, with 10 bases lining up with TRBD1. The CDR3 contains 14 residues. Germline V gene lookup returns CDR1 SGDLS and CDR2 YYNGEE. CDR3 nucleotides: TGTGCCAGCAGCGCCGAAGGGTGGGGGACAGGGGTCCGGTTC. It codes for CASSAEGWGTGVRF.

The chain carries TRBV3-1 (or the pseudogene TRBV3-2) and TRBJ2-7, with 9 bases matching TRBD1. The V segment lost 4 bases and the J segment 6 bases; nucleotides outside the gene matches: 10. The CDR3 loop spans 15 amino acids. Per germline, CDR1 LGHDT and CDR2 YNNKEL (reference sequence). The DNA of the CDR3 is TGTGCCAGCAGCCGACCGGGACAGGGTACCCCCGAGCAGTACTTC. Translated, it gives CASSRPGQGTPEQYF.

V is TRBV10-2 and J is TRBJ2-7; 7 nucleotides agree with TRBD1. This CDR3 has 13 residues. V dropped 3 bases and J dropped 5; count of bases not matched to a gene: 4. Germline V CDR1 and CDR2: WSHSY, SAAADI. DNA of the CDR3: TGCGCCAGCAGTGACAACAGGGGCCACGAGCAGTACTTC. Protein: CASSDNRGHEQYF.

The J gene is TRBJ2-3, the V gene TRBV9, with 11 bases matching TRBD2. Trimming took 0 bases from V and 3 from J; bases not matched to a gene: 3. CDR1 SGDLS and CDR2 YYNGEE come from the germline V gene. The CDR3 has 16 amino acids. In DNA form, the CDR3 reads TGTGCCAGCAGCGTAGGAACTAGCGGGAGAACAGATACGCAGTATTTT. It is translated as CASSVGTSGRTDTQYF.

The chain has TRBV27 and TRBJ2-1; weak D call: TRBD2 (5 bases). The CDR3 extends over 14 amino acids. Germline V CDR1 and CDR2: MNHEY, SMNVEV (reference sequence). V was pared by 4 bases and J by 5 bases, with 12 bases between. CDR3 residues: CASSWASRHNEQFF. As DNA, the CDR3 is TGTGCCAGCAGTTGGGCTAGCAGACACAATGAGCAGTTCTTC.

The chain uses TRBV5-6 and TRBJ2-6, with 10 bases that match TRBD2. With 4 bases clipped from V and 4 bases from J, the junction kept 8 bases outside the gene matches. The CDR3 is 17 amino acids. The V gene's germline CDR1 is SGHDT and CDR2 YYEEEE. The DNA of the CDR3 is TGTGCCAGCAGCCGACTAGCGGGCTTGCGGGGGGCCAACGTCCTGACTTTC. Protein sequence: CASSRLAGLRGANVLTF.

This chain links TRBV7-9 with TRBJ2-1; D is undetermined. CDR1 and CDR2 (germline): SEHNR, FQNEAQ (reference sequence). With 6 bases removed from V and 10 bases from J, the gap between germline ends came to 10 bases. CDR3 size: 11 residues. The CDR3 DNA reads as TGTGCCAGCAGTCAGGATTTGGAGCAGTTCTTC. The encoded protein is CASSQDLEQFF.